This T cell receptor beta chain was recorded in a study of beta chain features in type 1 diabetes. CD45RO/CCR7/CD25/CD127/CD95/CD27 sorting isolated CD4+ naive, central memory, regulatory and stem cell-like memory cells. Once sorted, every population was more than 95% pure. Germline V gene data show CDR1 as GTSNPN and CDR2 as SVGIG (reference sequence). CDR3 size: 14 residues. J gave up 7 bases and V 0 bases, and 2 bases lay outside the gene matches. Every bit of the isolated RNA underwent reverse transcription, so sequencing read expressed TCRB transcripts. The data were produced by immunoSEQ multiplex PCR, yet TCRdb's version contains in-frame clones alone and is incomplete. The sample records fewer than 20,000 clones, about three quarters being singletons. Findings and caveats of the study: Shortening that was moderate but significant affected the TCRB CDR3s of Type 1 diabetes patients in all four CD4+ subsets. It was not settled here whether HLA type affects TCRB rearrangement. Insertions at VDJ junctions were less frequent in type 1 diabetes patients. These patients also deleted more nucleotides at the same junctions.

With respect to this clone: Antigen: not known.

This sequence was found in a man aged 25 to 40 with type 1 diabetes. The chain recombines TRBV30 with TRBJ1-4, with 10 bases identical to TRBD1. Sequencing was carried out using Tregs from blood. DNA for the CDR3: TGTGCCTGGAGTGTAGGGACAGGGGTTGAAAAACTGTTTTTT. Residues: CAWSVGTGVEKLFF. Full variable domain (rest looked up from reference TRBV30 and TRBJ1-4): SQTIHQWPATLVQPVGSPLSLECTVEGTSNPNLYWYRQAAGRGLQLLFYSVGIGQISSEVPQNLSASRPQDRQFILSSKKLLLSDSGFYLCAWSVGTGVEKLFFGSGTQLSVL.